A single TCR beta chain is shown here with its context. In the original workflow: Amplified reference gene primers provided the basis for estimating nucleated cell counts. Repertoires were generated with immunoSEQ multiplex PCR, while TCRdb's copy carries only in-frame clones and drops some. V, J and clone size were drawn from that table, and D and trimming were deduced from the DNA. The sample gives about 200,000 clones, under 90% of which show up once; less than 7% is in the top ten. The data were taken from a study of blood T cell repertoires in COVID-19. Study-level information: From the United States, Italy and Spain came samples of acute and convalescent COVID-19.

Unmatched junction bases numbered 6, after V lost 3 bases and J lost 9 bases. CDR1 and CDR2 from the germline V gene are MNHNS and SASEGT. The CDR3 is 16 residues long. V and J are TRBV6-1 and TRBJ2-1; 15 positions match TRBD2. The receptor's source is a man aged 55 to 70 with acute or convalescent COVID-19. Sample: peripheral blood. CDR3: CASSEGWGLAGGEQFF. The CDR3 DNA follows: TGTGCCAGCAGTGAGGGGTGGGGACTAGCGGGAGGTGAGCAGTTCTTC.